This TCR beta chain was recorded in a study of blood T cells in healthy people across ages. Study summary: Researchers report that template switching captured about one barcoded beta molecule per two T cells.

Together with a sample-barcoded 5' primer, a J-beta primer mix was included in a second PCR lasting roughly 6 to 12 cycles. A minimum of 2.5 million CDR3-containing paired-end reads was obtained for each sample. Using its own MiXCR run on the 5' RACE reads, TCRdb lists one record per CDR3 protein. The table records fewer than 900,000 distinct CDR3 sequences, approximately 43% of them present only once. Germline V gene sequence: CDR1 MNHEY, CDR2 SVGEGT. The CDR3 has 17 amino acids. With V trimmed by 5 bases and J by 1 base, 11 bases remained unmatched. Study results and limitations: Naive CD4+ cell counts and diversity both ran higher in long-lived than in aged donors. Diversity of TCR beta per million T cells declined in a roughly linear way with age.

As concerns this clonotype: Its antigen is not known.

Sequencing was done on a sample of blood. The sequence came from a woman aged 55-70 years in good health. This rearrangement joins TRBV6-2 or TRBV6-3 to TRBJ2-3; 8 positions match TRBD2. CDR3 nucleotides: TGTGCCAGCAGTCCCCTTTACGGGAGGGCCGGCACAGATACGCAGTATTTT. This gives the protein CASSPLYGRAGTDTQYF.